The rows below give T cell receptor beta chains drawn from one sample of a study of Ad26.COV2.S vaccination and SARS-CoV-2 variants. Sequencing was performed with immunoSEQ multiplex PCR; in TCRdb, only in-frame clones are kept and a portion is missing. The profile shows over 85,000 clones, about 78% of them singletons. Sequencing used peripheral blood, obtained after recovery from COVID-19. The receptors here all came from a human donor who had recovered from COVID-19. Each CDR3 is given with its conserved first and last residue. A D gene is named only where the DNA matches it firmly. Size is omitted from some rows. Given values are once, few, many or a class for expanded clones.

v_call: TRBV28
clone_size: once
j_call: TRBJ1-6
d_call: -
cdr3_nt: TGTGCCAGCAGTTTTCGGAATTCACCCCTCCACTTT
cdr3_aa: CASSFRNSPLHF

v_call: TRBV30
clone_size: -
j_call: TRBJ2-7
d_call: TRBD1
cdr3_nt: TGTGCCTGGAGTGGGGGACAGGGGGTTGATGAGCAGTACTTC
cdr3_aa: CAWSGGQGVDEQYF

v_call: TRBV7-6
clone_size: -
j_call: TRBJ1-2
d_call: -
cdr3_nt: TGTGCCAGCAGTCCCCGGACGGGCTTCTATGGCTACACCTTC
cdr3_aa: CASSPRTGFYGYTF

v_call: TRBV6-4
clone_size: many
j_call: TRBJ1-2
d_call: TRBD1
cdr3_nt: TGTGCCAGCAGTTCCACCACAGGGGAGAGCCGCTACACCTTC
cdr3_aa: CASSSTTGESRYTF

v_call: TRBV9
clone_size: -
j_call: TRBJ1-1
d_call: -
cdr3_nt: TGTGCCAGCAGCGTCGAGGTGGAAAACACTGAAGCTTTCTTT
cdr3_aa: CASSVEVENTEAFF

v_call: TRBV7-9
clone_size: -
j_call: TRBJ1-3
d_call: -
cdr3_nt: TGTGCCAGCAGCTTGTCTAAGGTCTCTGGAAACACCATATATTTT
cdr3_aa: CASSLSKVSGNTIYF

v_call: TRBV21-1
clone_size: -
j_call: TRBJ2-4
d_call: -
cdr3_nt: TGTGCCAGCAGCATCCGGGAGGGGAAAAACATTCAGTACTTC
cdr3_aa: CASSIREGKNIQYF

v_call: TRBV11-2
clone_size: -
j_call: TRBJ1-2
d_call: -
cdr3_nt: TGTGCCAGCAGCTCGAGGGGGTACAGGGATGGCTACACCTTC
cdr3_aa: CASSSRGYRDGYTF

v_call: TRBV9
clone_size: -
j_call: TRBJ2-2
d_call: -
cdr3_nt: TGTGCCAGCAGCGAAGGCAGTAACACCGGGGAGCTGTTTTTT
cdr3_aa: CASSEGSNTGELFF

v_call: TRBV2
clone_size: -
j_call: TRBJ1-2
d_call: -
cdr3_nt: TGTGCCAGCACGCTGGAATATGGCTACACCTTC
cdr3_aa: CASTLEYGYTF